These 13 T cell receptor beta chains originate from one sample sequenced in a study of cytomegalovirus exposure and HLA in healthy donors. Vbeta (60) and Jbeta (13) primers were used in the PCR. The method was immunoSEQ multiplex PCR; TCRdb's version includes in-frame clones alone and lacks a portion of them. The table has roughly 100,000 clones, 71% seen once. Sample: PBMCs. All receptors come from a female donor in good health and CMV-seronegative.

The chain employs TRBV28 and TRBJ1-5; D is unclear. Germline V gives CDR1 MDHEN, CDR2 SYDVKM. CDR3 length: 13 amino acids. Trimming removed 7 bases at V and 7 bases at J, with 14 bases between. The CDR3, as DNA: TGTGCCAGCAACGACCCTGCGGCCCAGCCCCAGCATTTT. Protein product: CASNDPAAQPQHF.

This clone was counted between two and nine times. This chain connects TRBV19 to TRBJ2-6, with 9 bases lining up with TRBD1. Unmatched junction bases numbered 4, after V lost 4 bases and J lost 0 bases. The CDR3 has 17 amino acids. CDR1 is LNHDA and CDR2 is SQIVND in the germline V gene (reference sequence). In nucleotides, the CDR3 is TGTGCCAGTAGTACGGGGACAGGGCTCTCTGGGGCCAACGTCCTGACTTTC. Translating it yields CASSTGTGLSGANVLTF.

On this clone itself: The same CDR3 is also encoded by other DNA sequences in this sample. The rearrangement uses TRBV27 and TRBJ1-5; D remains ambiguous. V lost 1 base, J lost 4 bases, and 2 bases lay in between. There are 12 residues in the CDR3. Per germline, CDR1 MNHEY and CDR2 SMNVEV (reference sequence). This CDR3 is CASSLLNQPQHF. The CDR3 DNA sequence: TGTGCCAGCAGTTTATTAAATCAGCCCCAGCATTTT.

This sequence joins TRBV5-1 and TRBJ2-7; 7 bases map to TRBD2. J lost 6 bases, V lost 3 bases, and 15 bases had no gene match. Germline CDR1 is SGHRS and CDR2 is YFSETQ. This CDR3 contains 16 residues. The CDR3 loop reads CASSSGLAVGVVEQYF. The CDR3 nucleotides are TGCGCCAGCAGCTCTGGGCTAGCGGTAGGAGTTGTCGAGCAGTACTTC.

This chain links TRBV28 with TRBJ2-3; 10 nucleotides match TRBD2. The CDR3 is 15 amino acids. V was clipped by 6 bases and J by 5 bases; unmatched bases: 8. Per the germline V gene, CDR1 is MDHEN and CDR2 is SYDVKM. The CDR3 DNA follows: TGTGCCAGCAGGGCAGCGGGAGGGCCAATAGATACGCAGTATTTT. It specifies CASRAAGGPIDTQYF.

The chain is built from TRBV5-1 and TRBJ2-3, with 7 bases fitting TRBD2. Germline CDR1 SGHRS, CDR2 YFSETQ. V was pared by 0 bases and J by 4 bases, with 11 bases of the junction left unmatched. The CDR3 has 17 residues. CDR3 sequence reads: CASSLEIAGGGADTQYF. DNA of the CDR3: TGCGCCAGCAGCTTGGAAATAGCGGGCGGAGGTGCAGATACGCAGTATTTT.

The chain carries TRBV5-1 and TRBJ2-2; no definite D call. Germline V lookup: CDR1 SGHRS, CDR2 YFSETQ. Trimming removed 0 bases at V and 3 bases at J, with 9 bases between. This CDR3 comprises 15 residues. CDR3 sequence reads: CASSLGQVYTGELFF. CDR3 DNA sequence: TGCGCCAGCAGCTTGGGTCAGGTCTACACCGGGGAGCTGTTTTTT. The entire variable domain, with the rest obtained from reference TRBV5-1 and TRBJ2-2, is as follows: KAGVTQTPRYLIKTRGQQVTLSCSPISGHRSVSWYQQTPGQGLQFLFEYFSETQRNKGNFPGRFSGRQFSNSRSEMNVSTLELGDSALYLCASSLGQVYTGELFFGEGSRLTVL.

The chain joins TRBV18 to TRBJ1-3; D might be TRBD1 (5 bases). This CDR3 is built from 15 residues. Trimming took 6 bases from V and 0 from J, leaving 12 bases between them. In germline, CDR1 is KGHSH, CDR2 LQKENI. CDR3 sequence: CASSRKGPSGNTIYF. The CDR3 DNA follows: TGTGCCAGCTCTCGAAAGGGGCCCTCTGGAAACACCATATATTTT.

V usage is TRBV29-1 and J usage is TRBJ2-5; no reliable D call. This CDR3 is 13 amino acids long. Germline V CDR1 and CDR2: SQVTM, ANQGSEA. V was trimmed by 4 bases and J by 3 bases, leaving 12 bases between them. The CDR3 loop is CSVGSSLKETQYF. CDR3 nucleotides: TGCAGCGTTGGAAGTTCCCTAAAAGAGACCCAGTACTTC.

The CDR3 coding sequence is TGCAGCCACAGGGGTACCTACAATGAGCAGTTCTTC. Protein sequence: CSHRGTYNEQFF. This rearrangement joins TRBV29-1 to TRBJ2-1; 7 bases fit TRBD1. The CDR3 is 12 amino acids. After removal of 8 bases from V and 2 bases from J, the junction contained 3 bases not matched to a gene. Germline V gene data show CDR1 as SQVTM and CDR2 as ANQGSEA.

The J gene is TRBJ2-7, the V gene TRBV18, with a possible D match to TRBD1 (8 bases). This CDR3 contains 17 residues. Germline assignment: CDR1 KGHSH and CDR2 LQKENI. V shed 0 bases and J shed 3 bases, with 18 bases lying between them. CDR3 sequence: CASSPPGTTGGGYEQYF. The CDR3 DNA is TGTGCCAGCTCACCACCCGGGACTACAGGGGGGGGCTACGAGCAGTACTTC.

This clone was seen only once. The chain couples TRBV2 to TRBJ2-3; 8 bases map to TRBD2. The CDR3 totals 16 residues. The V gene's germline CDR1 is SNHLY and CDR2 FYNNEI. J was trimmed by 3 bases and V by 4 bases; bases with no gene match: 9. CDR3 sequence reads: CASSAGKREMTDTQYF. As DNA, the CDR3 is TGTGCCAGCAGTGCCGGAAAGCGGGAGATGACAGATACGCAGTATTTT.

This chain links TRBV6-1 with TRBJ2-7; 12 bases are a match to TRBD2. The J segment lost 5 bases and the V segment lost 11 bases, leaving 10 bases of the junction unmatched. There are 14 residues in the CDR3. In germline, CDR1 is MNHNS, CDR2 SASEGT. The CDR3 nucleotides read TGTGCCGGCAAGACTAGCGGGAGTTCGGACGAGCAGTACTTC. Amino acids: CAGKTSGSSDEQYF.